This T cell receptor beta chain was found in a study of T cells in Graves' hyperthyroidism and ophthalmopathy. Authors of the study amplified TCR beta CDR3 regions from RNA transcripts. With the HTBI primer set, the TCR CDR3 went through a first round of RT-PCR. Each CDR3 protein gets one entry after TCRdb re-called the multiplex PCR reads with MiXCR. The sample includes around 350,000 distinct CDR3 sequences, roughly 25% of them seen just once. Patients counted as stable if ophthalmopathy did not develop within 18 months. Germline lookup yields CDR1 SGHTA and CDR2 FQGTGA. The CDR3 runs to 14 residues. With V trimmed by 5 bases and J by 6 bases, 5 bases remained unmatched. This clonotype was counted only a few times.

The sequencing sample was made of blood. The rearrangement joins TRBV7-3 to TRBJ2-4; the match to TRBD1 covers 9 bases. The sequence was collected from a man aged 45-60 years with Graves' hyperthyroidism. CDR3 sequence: CASSPTGGGNIQYF. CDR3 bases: TGTGCCAGCAGCCCGACAGGGGGAGGAAACATTCAGTACTTC.